This T cell receptor beta chain was observed in a study of blood T cell repertoires in COVID-19. About the research overall: Sites across the United States, Italy and Spain contributed samples from acute and convalescent COVID-19.

Points on this clone: At one end the junction does not follow the germline gene, possibly because of a read error.

The CDR3 spans 12 residues. CDR1 is SQVTM and CDR2 is ANQGSEA in the germline V gene. Cohorts were determined from participant-reported clinical history. Libraries were prepared by immunoSEQ multiplex PCR; TCRdb keeps only in-frame clonotypes and omits some of them. The data show around 200,000 clones, just over 85% seen once. The TCR originated in a woman in her thirties or forties with acute COVID-19. The J gene is TRBJ1-1, the V gene TRBV29-1, with D perhaps matching TRBD1 (5 bases). Sequences were obtained from PBMCs or T cells enriched from blood (not recorded which). The CDR3 DNA is TGCAGCGGTGAAAAGGGGAAAACTGAAGCTTTCTTT. Protein product: CSGEKGKTEAFF. Full variable domain (outside the CDR3, taken from reference TRBV29-1 and TRBJ1-1): SAVISQKPSRDICQRGTSLTIQCQVDSQVTMMFWYRQQPGQSLTLIATANQGSEATYESGFVIDKFPISRPNLTFSTLTVSNMSPEDSSIYLCSGEKGKTEAFFGQGTRLTVV.